This section outlines one TCR beta chain sequence together with its context. TCRdb's table, derived via immunoSEQ multiplex PCR, lists solely in-frame clones and lacks some. The sample has 65,000 to 70,000 clones; around 92% are singletons. The CDR3 consists of 16 residues. Germline V gene data show CDR1 as SGHNT and CDR2 as YENEEA. The junction had 8 bases not matched to a gene; V was cut back by 5 bases and J by 4 bases. The data derive from a study of T cell clones after liver transplantation. This sequence joins TRBV11-3 and TRBJ2-1; 10 bases agree with TRBD2. The clonotype originates from a human patient who received a liver transplant. A subset of T cells may come from the graft donor. Material: CD4+ T cells from blood, obtained approximately 26 months after liver transplant. CDR3 bases: TGTGCCAGCAGCGTTTTAGCGGGGGGAGGTTACAATGAGCAGTTCTTC. Its protein product is CASSVLAGGGYNEQFF.